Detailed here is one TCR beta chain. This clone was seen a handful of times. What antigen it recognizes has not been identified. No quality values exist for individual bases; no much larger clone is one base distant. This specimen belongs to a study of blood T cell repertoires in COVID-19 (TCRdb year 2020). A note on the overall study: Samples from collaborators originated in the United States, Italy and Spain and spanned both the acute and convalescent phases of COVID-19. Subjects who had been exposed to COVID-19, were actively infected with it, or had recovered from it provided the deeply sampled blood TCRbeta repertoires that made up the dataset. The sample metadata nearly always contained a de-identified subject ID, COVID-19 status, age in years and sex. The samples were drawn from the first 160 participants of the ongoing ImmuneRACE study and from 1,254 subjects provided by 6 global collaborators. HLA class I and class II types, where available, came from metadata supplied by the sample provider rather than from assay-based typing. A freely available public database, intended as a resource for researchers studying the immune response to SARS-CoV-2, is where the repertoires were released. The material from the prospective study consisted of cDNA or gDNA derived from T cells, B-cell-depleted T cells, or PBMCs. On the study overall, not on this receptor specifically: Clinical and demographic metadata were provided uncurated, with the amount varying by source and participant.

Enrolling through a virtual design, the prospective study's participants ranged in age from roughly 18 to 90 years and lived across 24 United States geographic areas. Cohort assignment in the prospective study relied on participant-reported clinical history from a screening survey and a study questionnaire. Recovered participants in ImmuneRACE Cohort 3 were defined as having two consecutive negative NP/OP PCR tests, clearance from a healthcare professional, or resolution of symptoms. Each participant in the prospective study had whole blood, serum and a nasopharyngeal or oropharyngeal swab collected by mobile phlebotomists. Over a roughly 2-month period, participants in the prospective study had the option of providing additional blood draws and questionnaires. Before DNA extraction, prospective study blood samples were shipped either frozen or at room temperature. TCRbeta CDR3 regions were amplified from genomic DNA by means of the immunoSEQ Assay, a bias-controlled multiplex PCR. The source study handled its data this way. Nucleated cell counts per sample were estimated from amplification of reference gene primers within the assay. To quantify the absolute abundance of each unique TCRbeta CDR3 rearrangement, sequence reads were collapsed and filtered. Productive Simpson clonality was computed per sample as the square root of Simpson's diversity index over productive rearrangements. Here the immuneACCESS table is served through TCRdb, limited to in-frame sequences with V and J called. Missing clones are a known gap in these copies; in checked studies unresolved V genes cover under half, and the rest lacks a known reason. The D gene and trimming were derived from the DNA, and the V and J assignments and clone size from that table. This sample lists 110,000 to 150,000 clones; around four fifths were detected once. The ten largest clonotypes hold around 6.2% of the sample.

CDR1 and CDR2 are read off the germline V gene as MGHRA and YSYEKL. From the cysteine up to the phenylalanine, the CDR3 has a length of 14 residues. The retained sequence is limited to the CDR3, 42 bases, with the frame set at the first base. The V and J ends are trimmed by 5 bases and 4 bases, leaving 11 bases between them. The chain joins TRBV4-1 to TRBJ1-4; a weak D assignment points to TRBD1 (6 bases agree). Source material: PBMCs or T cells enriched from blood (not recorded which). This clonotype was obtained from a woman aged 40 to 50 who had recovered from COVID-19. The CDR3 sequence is CASSSTGFNEKLFF. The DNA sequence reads TGCGCCAGCAGCTCAACAGGGTTTAATGAAAAACTGTTTTTT.